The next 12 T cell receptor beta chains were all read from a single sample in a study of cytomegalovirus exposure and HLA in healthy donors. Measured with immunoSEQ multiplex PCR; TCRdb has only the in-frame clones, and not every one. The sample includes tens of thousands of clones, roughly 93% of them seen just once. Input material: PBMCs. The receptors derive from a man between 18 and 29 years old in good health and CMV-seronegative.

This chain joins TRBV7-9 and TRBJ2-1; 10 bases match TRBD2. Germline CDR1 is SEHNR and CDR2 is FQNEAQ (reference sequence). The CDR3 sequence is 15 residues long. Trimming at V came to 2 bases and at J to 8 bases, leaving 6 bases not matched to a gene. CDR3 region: CASSLRVAGGDEQFF. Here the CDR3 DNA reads TGTGCCAGCAGCTTACGGGTAGCGGGAGGCGATGAGCAGTTCTTC.

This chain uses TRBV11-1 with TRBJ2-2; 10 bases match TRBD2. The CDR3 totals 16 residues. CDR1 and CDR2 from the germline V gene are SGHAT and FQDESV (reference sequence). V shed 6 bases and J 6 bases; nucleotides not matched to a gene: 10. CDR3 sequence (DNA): TGTGCCAGCAGTTCGCTAGCGGGAGTTCCTCCCGGGGAGCTGTTTTTT. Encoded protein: CASSSLAGVPPGELFF.

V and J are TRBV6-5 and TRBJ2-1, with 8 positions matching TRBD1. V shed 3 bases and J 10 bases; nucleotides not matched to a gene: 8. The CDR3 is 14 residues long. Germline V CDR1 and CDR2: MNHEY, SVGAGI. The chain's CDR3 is CASSYQTGVSEQFF. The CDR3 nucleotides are TGTGCCAGCAGTTATCAGACAGGGGTTTCGGAGCAGTTCTTC.

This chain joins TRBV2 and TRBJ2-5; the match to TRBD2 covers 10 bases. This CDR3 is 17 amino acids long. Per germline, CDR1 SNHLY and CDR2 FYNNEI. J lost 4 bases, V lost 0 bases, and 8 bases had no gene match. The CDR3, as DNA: TGTGCCAGCAGTGAAGCACCTAGCGGGAGCTTGCGAGAGACCCAGTACTTC. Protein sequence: CASSEAPSGSLRETQYF.

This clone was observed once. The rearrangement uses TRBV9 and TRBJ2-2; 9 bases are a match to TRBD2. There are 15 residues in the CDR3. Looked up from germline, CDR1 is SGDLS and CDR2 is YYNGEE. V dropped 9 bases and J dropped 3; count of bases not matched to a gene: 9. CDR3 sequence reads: CATSGKFPDTGELFF. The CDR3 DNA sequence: TGTGCCACTAGCGGGAAGTTTCCGGACACCGGGGAGCTGTTTTTT.

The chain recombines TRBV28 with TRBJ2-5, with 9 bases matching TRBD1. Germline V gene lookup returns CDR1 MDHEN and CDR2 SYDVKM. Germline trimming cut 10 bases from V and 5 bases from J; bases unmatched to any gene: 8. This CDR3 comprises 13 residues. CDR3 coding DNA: TGTGCCACCAACAGGGGGCGCGGGGAGACCCAGTACTTC. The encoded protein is CATNRGRGETQYF.

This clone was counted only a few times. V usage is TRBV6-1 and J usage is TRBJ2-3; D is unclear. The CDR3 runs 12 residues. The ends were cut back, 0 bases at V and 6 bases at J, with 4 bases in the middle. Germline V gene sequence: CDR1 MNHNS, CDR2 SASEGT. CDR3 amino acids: CASSEAEDTQYF. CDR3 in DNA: TGTGCCAGCAGTGAAGCCGAGGATACGCAGTATTTT.

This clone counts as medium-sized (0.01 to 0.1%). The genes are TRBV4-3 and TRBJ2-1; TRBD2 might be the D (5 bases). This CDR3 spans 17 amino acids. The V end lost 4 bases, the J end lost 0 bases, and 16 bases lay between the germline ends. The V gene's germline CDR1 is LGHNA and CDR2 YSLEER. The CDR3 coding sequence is TGCGCCAGCAGCCCTAACGCAGCGGAAAGCTCCTACAATGAGCAGTTCTTC. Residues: CASSPNAAESSYNEQFF.

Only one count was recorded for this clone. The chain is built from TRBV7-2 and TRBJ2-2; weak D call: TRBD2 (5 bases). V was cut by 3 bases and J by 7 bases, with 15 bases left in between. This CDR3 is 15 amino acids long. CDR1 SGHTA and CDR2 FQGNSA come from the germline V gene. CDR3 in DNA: TGTGCCAGCAGCTTTCTACTAAGCGGAGTCGGGGAGCTGTTTTTT. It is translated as CASSFLLSGVGELFF.

The CDR3 region has the DNA TGTGCCAGCAGCCGGACAGGCTACGAGCAGTACTTC. This gives the protein CASSRTGYEQYF. This rearrangement joins TRBV7-9 to TRBJ2-7; 7 nucleotides line up with TRBD1. V was clipped by 5 bases and J by 3 bases; unmatched bases: 1. The CDR3 totals 12 residues. CDR1 is SEHNR, CDR2 FQNEAQ, per germline (reference sequence).

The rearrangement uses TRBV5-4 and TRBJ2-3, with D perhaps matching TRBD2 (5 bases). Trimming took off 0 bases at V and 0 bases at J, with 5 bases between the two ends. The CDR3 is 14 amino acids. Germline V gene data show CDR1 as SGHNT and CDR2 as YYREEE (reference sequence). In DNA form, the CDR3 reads TGTGCCAGCAGCTTGGGGAGGAGCACAGATACGCAGTATTTT. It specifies CASSLGRSTDTQYF.

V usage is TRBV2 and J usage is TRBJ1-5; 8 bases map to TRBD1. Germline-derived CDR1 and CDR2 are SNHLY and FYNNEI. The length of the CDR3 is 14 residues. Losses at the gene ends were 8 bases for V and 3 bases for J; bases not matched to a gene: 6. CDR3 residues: CASQGQASNQPQHF. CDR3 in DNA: TGTGCCAGCCAGGGACAGGCTTCCAATCAGCCCCAGCATTTT.